Below are 2 T cell receptor beta chains sequenced from a single sample in a study of T-cell memory formation after mild COVID-19. In TCRdb, the 5' RACE reads were re-called with MiXCR into one record per CDR3 protein. The sample holds roughly 510,000 distinct CDR3 sequences, 15% to 20% seen once. The sequenced sample consisted of PBMCs or a T cell subset sorted from them (not recorded which). These TCRs come from an adult woman who had mild COVID-19 (a few samples of this study predate the infection). Cell type and time point are not known.

This clonotype was counted between two and nine times. V usage is TRBV29-1 and J usage is TRBJ1-5, with D perhaps matching TRBD1 (5 bases). In germline, CDR1 is SQVTM, CDR2 ANQGSEA. V was shortened by 2 bases and J by 7 bases, with 15 bases between the two germline ends. The CDR3 contains 14 residues. CDR3 nucleotide sequence: TGCAGCGTTGAAACGGGGCAGGGTGGGCAGCCCCAGCATTTT. This codes for CSVETGQGGQPQHF.

This clonotype was detected only a few times. The rearrangement uses TRBV5-1 and TRBJ2-7, with D uncertain. The CDR3 is 14 residues long. Germline V gives CDR1 SGHRS, CDR2 YFSETQ. Trimming stripped 0 bases from V and 3 bases from J, with 10 bases between. The CDR3 DNA follows: TGCGCCAGCAGCTTGGCCCTCGATATCTACGAGCAGTACTTC. Translated, it gives CASSLALDIYEQYF.